These T cell receptor beta chains were read from a single sample in a study of blood T cell repertoires in COVID-19. Sequencing used immunoSEQ multiplex PCR; TCRdb keeps in-frame clones, though not all of them. Of hundreds of thousands of clones listed, 86% are singletons. The sample taken for sequencing was peripheral blood. The receptors originated from a woman in her seventies with COVID-19, enrolled during active disease. Each CDR3 is given with its conserved first and last residue. A D gene is named only where the DNA matches it firmly. Size tells how often a clone was seen (once, few, many) or the class of an expanded clone, and some rows leave it out.

D	V	J	size	DNA	CDR3
.	TRBV27	TRBJ2-7	.	TGTGCCAGCGGCCGCCCGTACGAGCAGTACTTC	CASGRPYEQYF
TRBD1	TRBV27	TRBJ2-1	.	TGTGCCAGCAGTTTAATCTCGGGGACAGGCATTTACAATGAGCAGTTCTTC	CASSLISGTGIYNEQFF
.	TRBV27	TRBJ1-5	.	TGTGCCAGCAGTGTGCTGACAGATAGCAATCAGCCCCAGCATTTT	CASSVLTDSNQPQHF
TRBD1	TRBV2	TRBJ1-1	.	TGTGCCAGCAGTTCTGAGACAGGGAGTTTTGCTTTCTTT	CASSSETGSFAFF
TRBD2	TRBV7-9	TRBJ2-7	few	TGTGCCAGCAGCTCTCCGACTAGCGGGGGGCCCCTCTCCTACGAGCAGTACTTC	CASSSPTSGGPLSYEQYF
.	TRBV27	TRBJ2-3	.	TGTGCCAGCAGTTTAAAGGGACTTCCGGCGGATACGCAGTATTTT	CASSLKGLPADTQYF
.	TRBV7-7	TRBJ2-2	.	TGTGCCAGCAGCTGGGAGAAGGGAGGGGAGCTGTTTTTT	CASSWEKGGELFF
TRBD1	TRBV10-2	TRBJ1-1	once	TGCGCCAGCAGGGACAGGTCAGGAGGGAACACTGAAGCTTTCTTT	CASRDRSGGNTEAFF
.	TRBV30	TRBJ1-3	once	TGTGCCTGGGCCCTGTTTACTGGAAACACCATATATTTT	CAWALFTGNTIYF
.	TRBV19	TRBJ1-2	.	TGTGCCAGTAGTATAACAGGGAGTGCGGAATATGGCTACACCTTC	CASSITGSAEYGYTF
TRBD1	TRBV5-4	TRBJ1-1	.	TGTGCCAGCAGCGCGGGACAGGCGACGGATTACACTGAAGCTTTCTTT	CASSAGQATDYTEAFF
TRBD2	TRBV4-3	TRBJ2-7	.	TGCGCCAGCAGCCAAGGGGAGGGGAGCCCATACGAGCAGTACTTC	CASSQGEGSPYEQYF
TRBD1	TRBV2	TRBJ2-7	.	TGTGCCAGCCGAAAGGGACAGGGAAACTACGAGCAGTACTTC	CASRKGQGNYEQYF
.	TRBV23-1	TRBJ1-5	.	TGCGCCAGCAGTCAACCAGACCCGTGGGCAGATCAGCCCCAGCATTTT	CASSQPDPWADQPQHF
.	TRBV11-2	TRBJ1-4	.	TGTGCCAGCAGCGCAGGGGACCCTAATGAAAAACTGTTTTTT	CASSAGDPNEKLFF
TRBD1	TRBV4-3	TRBJ1-4	.	TGCGCCAGCAGCCAAGATCTTTGGCGACCACAGGGGATGGATGAAAAACTGTTTTTT	CASSQDLWRPQGMDEKLFF
TRBD1	TRBV2	TRBJ1-3	once	TGTGCCAGCAGGTCCGGGACAGTTTCTTACTCTGGAAACACCATATATTTT	CASRSGTVSYSGNTIYF
.	TRBV4-1	TRBJ1-6	.	TGCGCCAGCAGCCAAGTCCCAGTCGTCCGCTCCTATAATTCACCCCTCCACTTT	CASSQVPVVRSYNSPLHF